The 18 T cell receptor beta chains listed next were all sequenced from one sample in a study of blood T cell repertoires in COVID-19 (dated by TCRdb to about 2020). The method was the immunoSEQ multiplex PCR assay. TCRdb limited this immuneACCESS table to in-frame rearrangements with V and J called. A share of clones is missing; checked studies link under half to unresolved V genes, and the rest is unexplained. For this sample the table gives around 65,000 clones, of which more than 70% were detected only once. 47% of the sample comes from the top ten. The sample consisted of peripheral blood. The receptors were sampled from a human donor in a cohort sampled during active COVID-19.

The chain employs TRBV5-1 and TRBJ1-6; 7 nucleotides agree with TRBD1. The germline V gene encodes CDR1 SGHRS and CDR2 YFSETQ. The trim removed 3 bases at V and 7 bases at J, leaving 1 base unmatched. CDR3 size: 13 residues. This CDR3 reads CASSSGGNSPLHF. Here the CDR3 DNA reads TGCGCCAGCAGCTCAGGGGGAAATTCACCCCTCCACTTT.

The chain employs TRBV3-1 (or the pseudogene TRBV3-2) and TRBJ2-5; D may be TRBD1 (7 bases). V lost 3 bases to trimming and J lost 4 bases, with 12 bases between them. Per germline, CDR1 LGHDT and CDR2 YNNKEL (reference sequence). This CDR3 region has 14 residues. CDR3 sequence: CASSHAGGRETQYF. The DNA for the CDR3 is TGTGCCAGCAGCCACGCAGGGGGGCGAGAGACCCAGTACTTC.

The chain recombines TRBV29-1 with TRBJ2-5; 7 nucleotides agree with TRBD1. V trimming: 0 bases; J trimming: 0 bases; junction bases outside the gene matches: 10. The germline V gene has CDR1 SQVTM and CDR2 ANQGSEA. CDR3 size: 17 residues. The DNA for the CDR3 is TGCAGCGTTGAAGACCCTGGGGGACAGTCGTACCAAGAGACCCAGTACTTC. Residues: CSVEDPGGQSYQETQYF. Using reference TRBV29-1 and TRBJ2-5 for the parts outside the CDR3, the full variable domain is SAVISQKPSRDICQRGTSLTIQCQVDSQVTMMFWYRQQPGQSLTLIATANQGSEATYESGFVIDKFPISRPNLTFSTLTVSNMSPEDSSIYLCSVEDPGGQSYQETQYFGPGTRLLVL.

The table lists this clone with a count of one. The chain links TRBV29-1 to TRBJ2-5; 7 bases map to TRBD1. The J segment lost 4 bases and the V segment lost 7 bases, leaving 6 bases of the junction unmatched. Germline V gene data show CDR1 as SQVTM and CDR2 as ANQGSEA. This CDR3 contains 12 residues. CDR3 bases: TGCAGCGCGGGACAGCAACGAGAGACCCAGTACTTC. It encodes CSAGQQRETQYF.

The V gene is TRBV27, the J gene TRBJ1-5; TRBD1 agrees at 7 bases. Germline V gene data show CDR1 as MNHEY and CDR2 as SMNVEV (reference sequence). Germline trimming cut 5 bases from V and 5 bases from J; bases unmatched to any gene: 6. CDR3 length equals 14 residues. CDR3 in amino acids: CASSNRDSDQPQHF. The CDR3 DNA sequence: TGTGCCAGCAGTAACCGGGACAGTGATCAGCCCCAGCATTTT.

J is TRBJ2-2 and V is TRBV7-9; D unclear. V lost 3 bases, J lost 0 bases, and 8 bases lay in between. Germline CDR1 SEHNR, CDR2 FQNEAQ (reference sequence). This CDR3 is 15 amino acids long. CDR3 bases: TGTGCCAGCAGCTTCCGAGGTACGAACACCGGGGAGCTGTTTTTT. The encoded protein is CASSFRGTNTGELFF. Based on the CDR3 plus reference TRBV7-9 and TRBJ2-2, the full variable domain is DTGVSQNPRHKITKRGQNVTFRCDPISEHNRLYWYRQTLGQGPEFLTYFQNEAQLEKSRLLSDRFSAERPKGSFSTLEIQRTEQGDSAMYLCASSFRGTNTGELFFGEGSRLTVL.

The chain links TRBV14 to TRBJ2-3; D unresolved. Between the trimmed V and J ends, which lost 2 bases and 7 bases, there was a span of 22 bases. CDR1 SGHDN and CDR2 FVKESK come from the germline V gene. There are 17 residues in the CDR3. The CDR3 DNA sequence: TGTGCCAGCAGCCAAAGACCCTTAGACAACGATCGAAATACGCAGTATTTT. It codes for CASSQRPLDNDRNTQYF.

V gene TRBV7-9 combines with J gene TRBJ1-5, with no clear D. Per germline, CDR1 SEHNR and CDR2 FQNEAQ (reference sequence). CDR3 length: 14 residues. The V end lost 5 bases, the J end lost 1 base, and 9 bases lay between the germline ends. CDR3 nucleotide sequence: TGTGCCAGCAGCGAAGCCTCCAGCAATCAGCCCCAGCATTTT. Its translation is CASSEASSNQPQHF.

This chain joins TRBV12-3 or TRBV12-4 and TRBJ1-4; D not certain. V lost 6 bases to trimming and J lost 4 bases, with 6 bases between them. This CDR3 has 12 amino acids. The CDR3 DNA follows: TGTGCCAGCAGGTTCGGTAATGAAAAACTGTTTTTT. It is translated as CASRFGNEKLFF.

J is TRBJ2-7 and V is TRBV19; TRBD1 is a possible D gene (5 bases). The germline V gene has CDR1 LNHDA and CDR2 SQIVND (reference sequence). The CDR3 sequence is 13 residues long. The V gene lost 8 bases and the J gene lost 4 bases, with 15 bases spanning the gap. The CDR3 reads CASGLGAGYEQYF. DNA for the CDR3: TGTGCCAGTGGCCTAGGGGCCGGTTACGAGCAGTACTTC.

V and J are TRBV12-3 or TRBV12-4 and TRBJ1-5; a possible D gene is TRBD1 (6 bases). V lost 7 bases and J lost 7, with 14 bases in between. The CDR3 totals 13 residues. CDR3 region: CASTLAGGQPQHF. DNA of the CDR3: TGTGCCAGCACCCTGGCGGGGGGCCAGCCCCAGCATTTT.

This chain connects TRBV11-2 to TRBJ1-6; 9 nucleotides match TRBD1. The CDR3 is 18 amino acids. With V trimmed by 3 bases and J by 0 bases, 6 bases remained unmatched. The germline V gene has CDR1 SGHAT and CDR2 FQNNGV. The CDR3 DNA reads TGTGCCAGCAGCTTCGGACAGGGGTCTCGCTCCTATAATTCACCCCTCCACTTT. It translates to CASSFGQGSRSYNSPLHF.

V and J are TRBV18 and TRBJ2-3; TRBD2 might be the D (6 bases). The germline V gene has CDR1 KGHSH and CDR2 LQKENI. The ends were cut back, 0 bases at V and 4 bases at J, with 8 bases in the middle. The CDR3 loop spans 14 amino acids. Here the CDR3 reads CASSPPGSADTQYF. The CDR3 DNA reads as TGTGCCAGCTCACCACCCGGGAGCGCAGATACGCAGTATTTT.

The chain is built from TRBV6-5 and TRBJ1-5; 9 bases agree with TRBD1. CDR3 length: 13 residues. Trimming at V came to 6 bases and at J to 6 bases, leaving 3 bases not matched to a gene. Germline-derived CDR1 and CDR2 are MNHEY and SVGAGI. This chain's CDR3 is CASRRQGGQPQHF. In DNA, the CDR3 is TGTGCCAGCAGACGACAGGGGGGTCAGCCCCAGCATTTT.

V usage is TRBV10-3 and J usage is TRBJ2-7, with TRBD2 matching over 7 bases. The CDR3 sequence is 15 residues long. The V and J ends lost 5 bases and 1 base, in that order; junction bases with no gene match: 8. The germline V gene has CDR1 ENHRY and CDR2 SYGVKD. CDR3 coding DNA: TGTGCCATCAGTCCCCCAGGAGCGGGGTCCTACGAGCAGTACTTC. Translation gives CAISPPGAGSYEQYF.

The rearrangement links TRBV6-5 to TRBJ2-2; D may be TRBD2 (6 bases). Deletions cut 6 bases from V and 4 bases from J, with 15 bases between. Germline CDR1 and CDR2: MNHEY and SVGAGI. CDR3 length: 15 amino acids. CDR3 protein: CASSRLVRRTGELFF. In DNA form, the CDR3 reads TGTGCCAGCAGCAGACTAGTCCGTCGCACCGGGGAGCTGTTTTTT.

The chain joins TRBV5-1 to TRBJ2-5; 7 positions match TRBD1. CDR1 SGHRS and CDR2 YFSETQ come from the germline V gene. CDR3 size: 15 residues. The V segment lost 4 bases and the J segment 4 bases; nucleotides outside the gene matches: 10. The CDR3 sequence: CASSPALDRAETQYF. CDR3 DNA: TGCGCCAGCAGCCCAGCCCTCGACAGGGCAGAGACCCAGTACTTC.

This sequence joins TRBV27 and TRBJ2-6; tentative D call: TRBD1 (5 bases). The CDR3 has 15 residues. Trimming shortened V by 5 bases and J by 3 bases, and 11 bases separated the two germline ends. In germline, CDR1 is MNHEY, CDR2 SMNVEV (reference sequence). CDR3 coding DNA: TGTGCCAGCAGTGTCAGGGCGTATGGGGCCAACGTCCTGACTTTC. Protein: CASSVRAYGANVLTF.